One sample yielded the 28 T cell receptor beta chains listed below, sequenced in a study of T cell changes during pregnancy in multiple sclerosis. Repertoires were generated with immunoSEQ multiplex PCR, while TCRdb's copy carries only in-frame clones and drops some. The profile shows about 100,000 clones, 92% of them singletons. The specimen comprised peripheral blood, sampled after pregnancy. These receptors originate from a female donor with multiple sclerosis, enrolled in a pregnancy study.

V and J are TRBV18 and TRBJ2-7; 9 bases agree with TRBD2. The CDR3 is 16 amino acids. V lost 1 base, J lost 3 bases, and 7 bases stayed unmatched. The germline V gene encodes CDR1 KGHSH and CDR2 LQKENI. The CDR3 region has the DNA TGTGCCAGCTCACCACTCGCGAGCGGGGGGCGCTACGAGCAGTACTTC. It yields the protein CASSPLASGGRYEQYF.

This clone was observed a few times. This chain links TRBV19 with TRBJ1-1; tentatively, D is TRBD1 (5 bases). Trimming removed 6 bases from V and 1 base from J, with 12 bases in between. The germline V gene has CDR1 LNHDA and CDR2 SQIVND (reference sequence). The CDR3 runs 14 residues. In DNA, the CDR3 is TGTGCCAGTAGCGCGGGACTCCAGAACACTGAAGCTTTCTTT. It codes for CASSAGLQNTEAFF.

The V gene is TRBV19, the J gene TRBJ2-7, with D hard to call. In germline, CDR1 is LNHDA, CDR2 SQIVND (reference sequence). This CDR3 has 16 residues. Trimming removed 0 bases from V and 1 base from J, with 13 bases in between. The CDR3 reads CASSIDITALSYEQYF. As DNA, the CDR3 is TGTGCCAGTAGTATAGATATTACTGCATTATCCTACGAGCAGTACTTC.

There are a few counts of this clone. The chain recombines TRBV2 with TRBJ2-5; 8 nucleotides agree with TRBD2. The CDR3 has 14 amino acids. V gave up 11 bases and J gave up 0 bases; unmatched junction bases: 8. The germline V gene has CDR1 SNHLY and CDR2 FYNNEI. The CDR3 DNA is TGTGCCGGATCTAGCGGGTCGTACCAAGAGACCCAGTACTTC. As protein: CAGSSGSYQETQYF. The whole variable domain, remainder taken from reference TRBV2 and TRBJ2-5, is EPEVTQTPSHQVTQMGQEVILRCVPISNHLYFYWYRQILGQKVEFLVSFYNNEISEKSEIFDDQFSVERPDGSNFTLKIRSTKLEDSAMYFCAGSSGSYQETQYFGPGTRLLVL.

This rearrangement joins TRBV7-9 to TRBJ2-1, with D unclear. This CDR3 spans 12 amino acids. V was clipped by 2 bases and J by 6 bases, with 5 bases between them. The germline V gene encodes CDR1 SEHNR and CDR2 FQNEAQ (reference sequence). CDR3 sequence (DNA): TGTGCCAGCAGCTTAAATATCAATGAGCAGTTCTTC. This codes for CASSLNINEQFF. Full variable domain (outside the CDR3, taken from reference TRBV7-9 and TRBJ2-1): DTGVSQNPRHKITKRGQNVTFRCDPISEHNRLYWYRQTLGQGPEFLTYFQNEAQLEKSRLLSDRFSAERPKGSFSTLEIQRTEQGDSAMYLCASSLNINEQFFGPGTRLTVL.

V is TRBV2 and J is TRBJ2-6; 9 bases match TRBD2. Germline V lookup: CDR1 SNHLY, CDR2 FYNNEI. The CDR3 totals 14 residues. J was trimmed by 3 bases and V by 11 bases; bases with no gene match: 5. The CDR3 reads CARGGGLGANVLTF. CDR3 bases: TGTGCCCGCGGGGGGGGGCTTGGGGCCAACGTCCTGACTTTC.

The rearrangement joins TRBV10-3 to TRBJ1-1; tentatively, D is TRBD1 (5 bases). V lost 0 bases and J 1 base, leaving 9 bases between the germline ends. This CDR3 region has 15 residues. The germline V gene has CDR1 ENHRY and CDR2 SYGVKD. The CDR3 sequence is CAISESFRENTEAFF. The CDR3 nucleotides read TGTGCCATCAGTGAGTCTTTCAGGGAGAACACTGAAGCTTTCTTT.

The chain combines TRBV6-1 with TRBJ2-2, with 7 positions matching TRBD2. The germline V gene has CDR1 MNHNS and CDR2 SASEGT. Losses at the gene ends were 2 bases for V and 5 bases for J; bases not matched to a gene: 11. The CDR3 is 17 residues long. The CDR3 loop reads CASSERFGGSGTGELFF. CDR3 nucleotide sequence: TGTGCCAGCAGTGAAAGGTTTGGGGGTAGCGGGACCGGGGAGCTGTTTTTT.

This rearrangement joins TRBV19 to TRBJ2-7; 16 bases are a match to TRBD2. The CDR3 runs 15 residues. Unmatched junction bases numbered 3, after V lost 6 bases and J lost 4 bases. CDR1 LNHDA and CDR2 SQIVND come from the germline V gene (reference sequence). The DNA of the CDR3 is TGTGCCAGTAGACCGGGACTAGCGGGAGGGTACGAGCAGTACTTC. This gives the protein CASRPGLAGGYEQYF.

The chain joins TRBV27 to TRBJ1-2; 7 positions match TRBD1. V gave up 6 bases and J gave up 3 bases; unmatched junction bases: 4. Germline V lookup: CDR1 MNHEY, CDR2 SMNVEV (reference sequence). The CDR3 has 13 residues. The CDR3 DNA reads TGTGCCAGCAGGGCAGGGGGGTACTATGGCTACACCTTC. This sequence encodes CASRAGGYYGYTF.

V is TRBV4-1 and J is TRBJ1-3; no clear D gene. The ends were cut back, 2 bases at V and 2 bases at J, with 10 bases in the middle. The CDR3 is made up of 15 amino acids. CDR1 MGHRA and CDR2 YSYEKL come from the germline V gene. Here the CDR3 reads CASSQPDGTGNTIYF. CDR3 DNA: TGCGCCAGCAGCCAACCGGACGGGACTGGAAACACCATATATTTT.

This chain uses TRBV6-5 with TRBJ2-4; D possibly corresponds to TRBD1 (6 bases). V lost 0 bases, J lost 4 bases, and 13 bases lay in between. The V gene's germline CDR1 is MNHEY and CDR2 SVGAGI. The CDR3 runs 16 residues. CDR3 region: CASSYSGTRGKNIQYF. The CDR3 nucleotides are TGTGCCAGCAGTTACTCAGGGACCAGGGGAAAAAACATTCAGTACTTC.

This clone was recorded only once. The chain uses TRBV7-9 and TRBJ2-5; a weak D match, TRBD1 (6 bases). The germline V gene has CDR1 SEHNR and CDR2 FQNEAQ (reference sequence). The V and J ends lost 5 bases and 1 base respectively, with 11 bases between them. The CDR3 loop spans 14 amino acids. The CDR3 DNA reads TGTGCCAGCAGCATACAGGACAGCCAAGAGACCCAGTACTTC. Translated, it gives CASSIQDSQETQYF.

This chain connects TRBV6-5 to TRBJ2-7; 11 bases map to TRBD2. CDR3 length: 14 amino acids. Germline V gives CDR1 MNHEY, CDR2 SVGAGI. The V segment lost 5 bases and the J segment 5 bases; nucleotides outside the gene matches: 5. CDR3 in DNA: TGTGCCAGCAGTACACTAGCGGGAGTGGACGAGCAGTACTTC. Protein product: CASSTLAGVDEQYF.

The rearrangement joins TRBV30 to TRBJ2-1, with 8 bases aligning to TRBD1. The junction had 11 bases not matched to a gene; V was cut back by 4 bases and J by 9 bases. This CDR3 is built from 14 residues. From germline, CDR1 is GTSNPN and CDR2 SVGIG (reference sequence). This CDR3 is CAWTLASRGPEQFF. CDR3 DNA sequence: TGTGCCTGGACCCTCGCGTCCAGGGGGCCTGAGCAGTTCTTC.

The chain uses TRBV5-1 and TRBJ2-7; no definite D call. CDR3 length: 13 residues. V lost 1 base, J lost 6 bases, and 11 bases lay in between. The germline CDR1 and CDR2 sequences are SGHRS and YFSETQ. In DNA form, the CDR3 reads TGCGCCAGCAGCTTGCCCGGTTTTGGCGAGCAGTACTTC. Translating gives CASSLPGFGEQYF.

The V and J genes are TRBV7-9 and TRBJ1-5; the match to TRBD1 covers 8 bases. The V segment lost 3 bases and the J segment 2 bases; nucleotides outside the gene matches: 0. The germline V gene has CDR1 SEHNR and CDR2 FQNEAQ (reference sequence). The CDR3 has 14 residues. CDR3 in DNA: TGTGCCAGCAGCTTGACAGGGGGCAATCAGCCCCAGCATTTT. Its protein product is CASSLTGGNQPQHF.

This sequence joins TRBV30 and TRBJ2-5; 11 bases fit TRBD2. Germline lookup yields CDR1 GTSNPN and CDR2 SVGIG (reference sequence). Unmatched junction bases numbered 3, after V lost 5 bases and J lost 1 base. This CDR3 has 14 amino acids. Written as DNA, the CDR3 is TGTGCCTGGGGACTAGCGGGCATCCAAGAGACCCAGTACTTC. This translates into CAWGLAGIQETQYF.

The chain combines TRBV2 with TRBJ1-1; 8 positions match TRBD1. Germline CDR1 and CDR2: SNHLY and FYNNEI. The V segment lost 4 bases and the J segment 3 bases; nucleotides outside the gene matches: 7. The CDR3 has 15 residues. As DNA, the CDR3 is TGTGCCAGCAGTGTGGGGGACAGGCAATACACTGAAGCTTTCTTT. Protein product: CASSVGDRQYTEAFF.

The J gene is TRBJ2-3, the V gene TRBV5-1; D not certain. The CDR3 runs 13 residues. Trimming pared 2 bases from V and 2 bases from J, leaving 6 bases between. Germline assignment: CDR1 SGHRS and CDR2 YFSETQ. The CDR3 DNA follows: TGCGCCAGCAGCTTCCAGGCCACAGATACGCAGTATTTT. This codes for CASSFQATDTQYF.

This chain links TRBV18 with TRBJ2-1; D is undetermined. Trimming removed 6 bases from V and 5 bases from J, with 14 bases in between. There are 14 residues in the CDR3. CDR1 is KGHSH, CDR2 LQKENI, per germline. The CDR3 region is CASSRQVPDNEQFF. The CDR3 DNA is TGTGCCAGCTCCCGTCAGGTTCCCGACAATGAGCAGTTCTTC.

V gene TRBV18 combines with J gene TRBJ2-1; 7 bases are a match to TRBD1. The CDR3 is 13 amino acids. Per the germline V gene, CDR1 is KGHSH and CDR2 is LQKENI. Trimming removed 3 bases from V and 7 bases from J; junction bases left unmatched: 3. The CDR3 DNA is TGTGCCAGCTCACCGGGACAGCAAAATGAGCAGTTCTTC. As protein: CASSPGQQNEQFF.

The J gene is TRBJ1-1, the V gene TRBV15; D is undetermined. Trimming left V 0 bases short and J 0 bases short, with 5 bases between. CDR1 is LNHNV, CDR2 YYDKDF, per germline (reference sequence). The CDR3 is made up of 14 amino acids. For the CDR3, the DNA is TGTGCCACCAGCAGAGACCCAGTGAACACTGAAGCTTTCTTT. It translates to CATSRDPVNTEAFF.

This chain connects TRBV2 to TRBJ2-3, with 13 nucleotides matching TRBD2. The CDR3 extends over 15 amino acids. CDR1 is SNHLY, CDR2 FYNNEI, per germline. The J segment lost 3 bases and the V segment lost 6 bases, leaving 3 bases of the junction unmatched. In DNA form, the CDR3 reads TGTGCCAGCAGACTAGCGGGGGGGGTAACAGATACGCAGTATTTT. This gives the protein CASRLAGGVTDTQYF. The full variable domain, completed using reference TRBV2 and TRBJ2-3, is EPEVTQTPSHQVTQMGQEVILRCVPISNHLYFYWYRQILGQKVEFLVSFYNNEISEKSEIFDDQFSVERPDGSNFTLKIRSTKLEDSAMYFCASRLAGGVTDTQYFGPGTRLTVL.

This rearrangement joins TRBV5-1 to TRBJ1-2; TRBD1 matches at 10 bases. CDR1 and CDR2 (germline): SGHRS, YFSETQ. The junction had 4 bases not matched to a gene; V was cut back by 5 bases and J by 6 bases. The CDR3 has 13 amino acids. The CDR3 nucleotides read TGCGCCAGCAGAGGACAGGGGGTAGATGGCTACACCTTC. Protein product: CASRGQGVDGYTF.

The chain is built from TRBV19 and TRBJ2-7; 7 bases fit TRBD2. The germline V gene has CDR1 LNHDA and CDR2 SQIVND (reference sequence). This CDR3 is built from 15 residues. The V segment lost 3 bases and the J segment 1 base; nucleotides outside the gene matches: 6. The CDR3 reads CASSMGGDRSYEQYF. The CDR3 nucleotides read TGTGCCAGTAGTATGGGGGGGGACCGGTCCTACGAGCAGTACTTC.

This rearrangement joins TRBV4-1 to TRBJ2-7; the D gene is possibly TRBD1 (6 bases). Trimming took 0 bases from V and 4 from J, leaving 13 bases between them. The CDR3 totals 15 residues. Germline V gene lookup returns CDR1 MGHRA and CDR2 YSYEKL. CDR3 nucleotides: TGCGCCAGCAGCCAAGATCGGAACAGGGTGTACGAGCAGTACTTC. Amino acid sequence: CASSQDRNRVYEQYF.

The rearrangement joins TRBV6-1 to TRBJ2-7, with no clear D. In germline, CDR1 is MNHNS, CDR2 SASEGT. CDR3 length equals 12 residues. Trimming stripped 5 bases from V and 4 bases from J, with 9 bases between. In DNA form, the CDR3 reads TGTGCCAGCAGTTTACTCCATTACGAGCAGTACTTC. This gives the protein CASSLLHYEQYF.